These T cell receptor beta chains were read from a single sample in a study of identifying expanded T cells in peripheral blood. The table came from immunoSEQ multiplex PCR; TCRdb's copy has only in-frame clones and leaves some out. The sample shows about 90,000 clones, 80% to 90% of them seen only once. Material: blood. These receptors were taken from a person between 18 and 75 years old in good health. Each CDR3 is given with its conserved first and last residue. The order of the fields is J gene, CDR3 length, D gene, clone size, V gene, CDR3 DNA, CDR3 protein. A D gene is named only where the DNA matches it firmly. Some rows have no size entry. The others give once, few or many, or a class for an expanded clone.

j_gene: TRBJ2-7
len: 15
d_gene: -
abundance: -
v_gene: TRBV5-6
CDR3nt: TGTGCCAGCAGCGACCCAAGGGGTTCCTCCTACGAGCAGTACTTC
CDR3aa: CASSDPRGSSYEQYF

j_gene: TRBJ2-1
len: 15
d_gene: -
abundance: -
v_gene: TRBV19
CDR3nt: TGTGCCAGTAGAACATCAGGGGTCTCCTACAATGAGCAGTTCTTC
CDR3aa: CASRTSGVSYNEQFF

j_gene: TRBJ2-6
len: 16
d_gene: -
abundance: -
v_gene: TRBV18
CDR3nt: TGTGCCAGCTCACCACGTGGTCAGTCTGGGGCCAACGTCCTGACTTTC
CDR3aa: CASSPRGQSGANVLTF

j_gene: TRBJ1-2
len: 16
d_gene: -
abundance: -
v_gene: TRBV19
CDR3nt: TGTGCCATCCACCTAAATCGGCACAGACCTAACTATGGCTACACCTTC
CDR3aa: CAIHLNRHRPNYGYTF

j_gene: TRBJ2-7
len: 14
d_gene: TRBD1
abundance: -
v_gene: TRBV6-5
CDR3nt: TGTGCCAGCAGTCGACAGGGGAAGGGCTACGAGCAGTACTTC
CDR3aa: CASSRQGKGYEQYF

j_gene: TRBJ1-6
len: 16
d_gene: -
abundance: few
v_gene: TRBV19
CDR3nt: TGTGCCAGTAGTATAAGGAGTGGCACCTATAATTCACCCCTCCACTTT
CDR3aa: CASSIRSGTYNSPLHF

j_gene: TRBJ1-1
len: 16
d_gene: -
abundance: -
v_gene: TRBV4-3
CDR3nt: TGCGCCAGCAGCCAAGATTCGGGCTCCATGAACACTGAAGCTTTCTTT
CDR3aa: CASSQDSGSMNTEAFF

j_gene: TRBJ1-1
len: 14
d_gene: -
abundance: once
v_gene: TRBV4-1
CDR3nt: TGCGCCAGCAGCCAAGTGGTGGGTAGAGCTGAAGCTTTCTTT
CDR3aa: CASSQVVGRAEAFF

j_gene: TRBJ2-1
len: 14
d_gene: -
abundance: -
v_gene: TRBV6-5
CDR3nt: TGTGCCAGCAGTTACTCCAGCAGGTCCGATGAGCAGTTCTTC
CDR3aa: CASSYSSRSDEQFF

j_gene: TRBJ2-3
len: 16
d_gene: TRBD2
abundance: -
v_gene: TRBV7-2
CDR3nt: TGTGCCAGCAGCTTAGCTTCTGGTGCGGGGGCAGATACGCAGTATTTT
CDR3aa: CASSLASGAGADTQYF

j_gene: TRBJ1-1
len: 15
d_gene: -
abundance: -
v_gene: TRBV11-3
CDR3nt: TGTGCCAGCAGCTCTCAGGTTCTAGGGAACACTGAAGCTTTCTTT
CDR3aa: CASSSQVLGNTEAFF

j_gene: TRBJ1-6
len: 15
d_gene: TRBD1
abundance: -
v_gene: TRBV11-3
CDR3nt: TGTGCCAGCAGCAGGGACAGCAGAAATAATTCACCCCTCCACTTT
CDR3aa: CASSRDSRNNSPLHF

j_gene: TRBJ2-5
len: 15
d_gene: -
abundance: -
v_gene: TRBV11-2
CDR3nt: TGTGCCAGCAGCTTAGCCCGGACCTCGAAAGAGACCCAGTACTTC
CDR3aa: CASSLARTSKETQYF

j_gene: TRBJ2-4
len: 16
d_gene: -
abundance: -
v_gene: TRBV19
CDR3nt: TGTGCCAGTAGTGTCAACCCGGGACCATCCAAAAACATTCAGTACTTC
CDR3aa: CASSVNPGPSKNIQYF

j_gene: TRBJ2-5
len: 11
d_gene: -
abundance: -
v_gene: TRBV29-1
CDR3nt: TGCAGCACCCAGGGGCAAGAGACCCAGTACTTC
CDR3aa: CSTQGQETQYF

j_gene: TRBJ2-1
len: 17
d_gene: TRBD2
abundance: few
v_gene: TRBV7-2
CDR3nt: TGTGCCAGCAGCCCTTATCAGGCGGGGGGCCTCGGCAATGAGCAGTTCTTC
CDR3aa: CASSPYQAGGLGNEQFF

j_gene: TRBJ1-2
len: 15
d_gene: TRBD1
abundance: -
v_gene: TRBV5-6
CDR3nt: TGTGCCAGCAGCTTGGCACAGGGGAATGGGTATGGCTACACCTTC
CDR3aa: CASSLAQGNGYGYTF

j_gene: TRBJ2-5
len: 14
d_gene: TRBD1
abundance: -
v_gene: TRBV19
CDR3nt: TGTGCCAGTAGCCGACAGGGTGGGGTAGAGACCCAGTACTTC
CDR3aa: CASSRQGGVETQYF

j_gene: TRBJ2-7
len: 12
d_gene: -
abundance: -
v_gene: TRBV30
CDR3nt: TGTGCCTGGAGTATATACTCCTACGAGCAGTACTTC
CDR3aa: CAWSIYSYEQYF

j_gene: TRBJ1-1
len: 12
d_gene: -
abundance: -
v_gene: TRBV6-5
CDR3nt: TGTGCCAGCACAGACAGATACACTGAAGCTTTCTTT
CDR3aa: CASTDRYTEAFF

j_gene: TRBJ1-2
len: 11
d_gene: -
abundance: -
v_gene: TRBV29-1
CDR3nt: TGCAGCGTTGGCCAGGGGTATGGCTACACCTTC
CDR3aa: CSVGQGYGYTF

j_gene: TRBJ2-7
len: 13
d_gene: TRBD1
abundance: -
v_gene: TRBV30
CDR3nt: TGTGCCTGGAGTACACAGGGGGCTCGAGAGCAGTACTTC
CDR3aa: CAWSTQGAREQYF

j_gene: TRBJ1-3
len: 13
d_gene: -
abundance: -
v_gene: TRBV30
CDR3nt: TGTGCCGGTGGGACACCGTCTGGAAACACCATATATTTT
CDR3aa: CAGGTPSGNTIYF

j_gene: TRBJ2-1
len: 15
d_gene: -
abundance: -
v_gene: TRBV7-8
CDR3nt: TGTGCCAGCAGCCCTTCTGGCGGGGTGAACAATGAGCAGTTCTTC
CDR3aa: CASSPSGGVNNEQFF

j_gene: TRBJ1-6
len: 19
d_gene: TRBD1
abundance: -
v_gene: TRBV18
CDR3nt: TGTGCCAGCTCGCCCTTGACCAGGACAGGGGAGGCCTATAATTCACCCCTCCACTTT
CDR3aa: CASSPLTRTGEAYNSPLHF

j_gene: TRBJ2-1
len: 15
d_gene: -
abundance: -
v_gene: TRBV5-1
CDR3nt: TGCGCCAGCAGCCCCCCGGGGTCTGCCTACAATGAGCAGTTCTTC
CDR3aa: CASSPPGSAYNEQFF

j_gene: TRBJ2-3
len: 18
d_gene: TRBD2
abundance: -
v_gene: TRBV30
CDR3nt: TGTGCCTGGAGTCTGGCGGGGGGCTCCGGAACTTACACAGATACGCAGTATTTT
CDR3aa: CAWSLAGGSGTYTDTQYF